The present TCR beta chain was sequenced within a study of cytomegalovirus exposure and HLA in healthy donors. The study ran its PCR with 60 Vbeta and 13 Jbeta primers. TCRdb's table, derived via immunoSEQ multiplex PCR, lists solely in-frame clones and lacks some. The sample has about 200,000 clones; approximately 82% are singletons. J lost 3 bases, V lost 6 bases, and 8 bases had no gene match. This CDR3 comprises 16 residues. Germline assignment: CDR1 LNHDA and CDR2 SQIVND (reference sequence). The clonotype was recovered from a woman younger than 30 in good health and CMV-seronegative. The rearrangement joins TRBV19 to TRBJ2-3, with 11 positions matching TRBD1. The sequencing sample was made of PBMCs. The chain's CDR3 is CASRGWGQGVTDTQYF. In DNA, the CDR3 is TGTGCCAGTAGGGGTTGGGGACAGGGGGTTACAGATACGCAGTATTTT.